This is a list of T cell receptor beta chains from one sample in a study of glioma-infiltrating T cells after dendritic cell vaccination. TCRdb keeps only in-frame clones here, not all; method: immunoSEQ multiplex PCR. The table shows approximately 82,000 clones, with about 90% occurring only once. The sample in question was blood, obtained before dendritic cell vaccination. These TCRs come from a human donor with glioblastoma. Each CDR3 is given with its conserved first and last residue. A D gene is named only where the DNA matches it firmly. Some rows have no size entry. The others give once, few or many, or a class for an expanded clone.

>-|-|TRBV2|TRBJ2-3
TGTGCCAGCAGTGTGGGAGGAGATACGCAGTATTTT
CASSVGGDTQYF
>-|-|TRBV5-1|TRBJ2-3
TGCGCCAGCAGCCCCTCAGATATCCTCCCTGGCACAGATACGCAGTATTTT
CASSPSDILPGTDTQYF
>-|-|TRBV30|TRBJ1-6
TGTGCCTGTGCAGGGGCGCAGTATTCACCCCTCCACTTT
CACAGAQYSPLHF
>-|-|TRBV30|TRBJ1-1
TGTGCCTGGAGTGCCGGACAGTTTATGAACACTGAAGCTTTCTTT
CAWSAGQFMNTEAFF
>TRBD2|few|TRBV6-6|TRBJ2-3
TGTGCCAGCAGTCCGGCTAGCGGAGCCACAGATACGCAGTATTTT
CASSPASGATDTQYF
>-|-|TRBV6-1|TRBJ2-4
TGTGCCAGCAGTGAACAGGGAGGACACATTCAGTACTTC
CASSEQGGHIQYF
>-|-|TRBV9|TRBJ2-4
TGTGCCAGCAGCGATGGGGGCCCTGGCGGGTTAGCCAAAAACATTCAGTACTTC
CASSDGGPGGLAKNIQYF
>TRBD2|-|TRBV7-9|TRBJ2-5
TGTGCCAGCAGCTTAGCGGGGACTAGCGAAGAGACCCAGTACTTC
CASSLAGTSEETQYF
>TRBD1|-|TRBV6-1|TRBJ2-7
TGTGCCAGCAACGAACAGGGGGCGGTTTCCTACGAGCAGTACTTC
CASNEQGAVSYEQYF
>-|few|TRBV7-2|TRBJ1-6
TGTGCCAGCAGCTTAGGGTGGGCTGGGTATAATTCACCCCTCCACTTT
CASSLGWAGYNSPLHF
>TRBD2|-|TRBV4-1|TRBJ2-2
TGCGCCAGCAGCCTGGGACTAGCGGGGAGCACCGGGGAGCTGTTTTTT
CASSLGLAGSTGELFF
>-|-|TRBV9|TRBJ1-3
TGTGCCAGCAGCGTAACCTCGGGGGGCTTGATCTCTGGAAACACCATATATTTT
CASSVTSGGLISGNTIYF
>-|once|TRBV5-1|TRBJ2-3
TGCGCCAGCGCCGAGGACGGGATTCGCACAGATACGCAGTATTTT
CASAEDGIRTDTQYF
>-|-|TRBV20-1|TRBJ1-3
TGCAGTGCTCTTTCTGGAAACACCATATATTTT
CSALSGNTIYF
>-|-|TRBV30|TRBJ1-1
TGTGCCTGGGGTAGGGGTGTCCCTGAAGCTTTCTTT
CAWGRGVPEAFF
>-|-|TRBV5-1|TRBJ1-2
TGCGCCAGCAGCTTGGGGGGGCAAGGCTACACCTTC
CASSLGGQGYTF
>TRBD2|-|TRBV6-1|TRBJ2-1
TGTGCCAGCAGCGCAACTAGCGGGAGTCCCAATGAGCAGTTCTTC
CASSATSGSPNEQFF
>TRBD1|-|TRBV27|TRBJ1-2
TGTGCCAGCAGTGCCTCAGGGGGCGCAAGCTATGGCTACACCTTC
CASSASGGASYGYTF
>-|-|TRBV5-6|TRBJ1-2
TGTGCCAGCGCAATGTCGGGAGGGGACTATGGCTACACCTTC
CASAMSGGDYGYTF
>-|-|TRBV13|TRBJ2-3
TGTGCCAGCAGCCTGGGGGCAATCACAGATACGCAGTATTTT
CASSLGAITDTQYF
>-|-|TRBV6-1|TRBJ2-2
TGTGCCAGCTGTCCCTCTCCGAACACCGGGGAGCTGTTTTTT
CASCPSPNTGELFF
>TRBD1|-|TRBV27|TRBJ1-2
TGTGCCAGCAGATTACAGGGGGCGAGATATGGCTACACCTTC
CASRLQGARYGYTF
>TRBD2|once|TRBV2|TRBJ2-7
TGTGCCAGCAGCGTTAGAGTTAGCGGGGGGGAGCAGTACTTC
CASSVRVSGGEQYF
>TRBD1|-|TRBV10-3|TRBJ1-2
TGTGCCATCAGTGAGCAGACAGGGGGCGACAACTATGGCTACACCTTC
CAISEQTGGDNYGYTF
>TRBD2|-|TRBV5-1|TRBJ2-7
TGCGCCAGCAGCTCCACCTACCGGACTAGCGGAACCTACGAGCAGTACTTC
CASSSTYRTSGTYEQYF
>-|-|TRBV11-3|TRBJ2-1
TGTGCCAGCAGCTTAGCCGTGCGGAGTGTCATCAATGAGCAGTTCTTC
CASSLAVRSVINEQFF
>TRBD2|-|TRBV4-1|TRBJ2-1
TGCGCCAGCAGCCAAGCGGGTAGCGGGAGTTACAATGAGCAGTTCTTC
CASSQAGSGSYNEQFF
>TRBD2|-|TRBV5-1|TRBJ2-1
TGCGCCAGCAGCTTGGGGACTAGCAGTACCTACAATGAGCAGTTCTTC
CASSLGTSSTYNEQFF
>TRBD1|-|TRBV30|TRBJ1-2
TGTGCCTACACCGGGACAGGGGTTCGTACCTATGGCTACACCTTC
CAYTGTGVRTYGYTF
>-|few|TRBV2|TRBJ1-1
TGTGCCAGCAGGGCGGACAGAAACACTGAAGCTTTCTTT
CASRADRNTEAFF
>-|-|TRBV6-1|TRBJ2-4
TGTGCCAGCAGCCTCGACTACCTAGCCAAAAACATTCAGTACTTC
CASSLDYLAKNIQYF
>-|-|TRBV18|TRBJ1-2
TGTGCCAGCTCACCACCGACAAAGGCGTTCCAGGGCTACACCTTC
CASSPPTKAFQGYTF
>TRBD1|once|TRBV28|TRBJ1-5
TGTGCCAGCAGTATCCCGGGACAGGGAATCCCAAAGAGATATAGCAATCAGCCCCAGCATTTT
CASSIPGQGIPKRYSNQPQHF
>TRBD1|-|TRBV5-1|TRBJ2-7
TGCGCCAGCAGCTTGGGGGACAGCCCCTACGAGCAGTACTTC
CASSLGDSPYEQYF
>TRBD1|-|TRBV6-1|TRBJ1-1
TGTGCCAGCAGTAAGACAGGGTCGAGAACTGAAGCTTTCTTT
CASSKTGSRTEAFF
>TRBD1|-|TRBV2|TRBJ1-3
TGTGCCAGCAGTAGGGGACAGGGAAACACCATATATTTT
CASSRGQGNTIYF
>-|-|TRBV14|TRBJ2-7
TGTGCCAGCAGCCCCTGGGAAGGGGAAGGCTACGAGCAGTACTTC
CASSPWEGEGYEQYF
>-|-|TRBV19|TRBJ1-2
TGTGCCAGTAGTATGGAGGGAGTTCTTCATGGCTACACCTTC
CASSMEGVLHGYTF
>-|-|TRBV5-8|TRBJ1-1
TGTGCCAGCGGGGAGGCCATGAACACTGAAGCTTTCTTT
CASGEAMNTEAFF
>TRBD1|-|TRBV7-9|TRBJ2-5
TGTGCCAGCAGCCGGGACAGCCAAGAGACCCAGTACTTC
CASSRDSQETQYF
>-|-|TRBV6-5|TRBJ2-2
TGTGCCAGCAGTTACAGGGGGGGGTCCGGGGAGCTGTTTTTT
CASSYRGGSGELFF
>-|-|TRBV6-6|TRBJ2-7
TGTGCCAGCACTAGAGGACAGCCCTACGAGCAGTACTTC
CASTRGQPYEQYF
>TRBD1|once|TRBV5-1|TRBJ1-1
TGCGCCAGCAGCGAACAGGGGGCCGAGGACACTGAAGCTTTCTTT
CASSEQGAEDTEAFF
>TRBD2|-|TRBV5-1|TRBJ2-5
TGCGCCAGCAGCTTGGCCGGGACTAGCGGAGAATCCCAGTACTTC
CASSLAGTSGESQYF
>-|-|TRBV11-2|TRBJ1-2
TGTGCCAGCAGCTTAGTCCCCACGGACTCTAACTATGGCTACACCTTC
CASSLVPTDSNYGYTF
>-|-|TRBV2|TRBJ2-5
TGTGCCAGCAGTGAAGCGCTTAGGACATTAATTCGAGAGACCCAGTACTTC
CASSEALRTLIRETQYF
>-|-|TRBV2|TRBJ1-2
TGTGCCAGCAGTGAACAGGGGTCAGGGTATGGCTACACCTTC
CASSEQGSGYGYTF
>-|few|TRBV19|TRBJ2-4
TGTGCCACCGCGCTTGGGGACTGGGTACAGCCTCTAGCCAAAAACATTCAGTACTTC
CATALGDWVQPLAKNIQYF
>-|-|TRBV9|TRBJ2-5
TGTGCCAGCAGCGTGTCGGCGGGGCTTGGGGAGACCCAGTACTTC
CASSVSAGLGETQYF
>-|few|TRBV10-2|TRBJ1-5
TGCGCCAGCAGTGCAACATCTTATAGCAATCAGCCCCAGCATTTT
CASSATSYSNQPQHF
>TRBD1|-|TRBV5-1|TRBJ2-7
TGCGCCAGCAGCTTGGGGCAGGGGGCATCTTACGAGCAGTACTTC
CASSLGQGASYEQYF
>TRBD1|-|TRBV5-1|TRBJ1-6
TGCGCCAGCAGAACGGGACAGGATAATTCACCCCTCCACTTT
CASRTGQDNSPLHF
>TRBD1|-|TRBV27|TRBJ1-4
TGTGCCAGCAGTCCGGGACAGGAAGTTGAAAAACTGTTTTTT
CASSPGQEVEKLFF
>-|once|TRBV11-2|TRBJ2-7
TGTGCCAGCAGCCAGACAGGTCCTCGACCCTACGAGCAGTACTTC
CASSQTGPRPYEQYF
>-|-|TRBV30|TRBJ1-2
TGTGCCTGGAGTCCTCCCTACCCAGGGCGCTATGGCTACACCTTC
CAWSPPYPGRYGYTF
>TRBD2|-|TRBV6-5|TRBJ2-1
TGTGCCAGCAGCGGGACTAGCGGATCGGGTGAGCAGTTCTTC
CASSGTSGSGEQFF
>TRBD2|once|TRBV19|TRBJ2-2
TGTGCCAGTAGGATGGCGGGGGGAATTCTCACCGGGGAGCTGTTTTTT
CASRMAGGILTGELFF
>TRBD2|-|TRBV7-9|TRBJ2-1
TGTGCCAGCAGCCGACTAGCGGGAGGCGGCTATGAGCAGTTCTTC
CASSRLAGGGYEQFF
>TRBD2|few|TRBV28|TRBJ2-7
TGTGCCAGCAGCTTGGGCTGGGGGATCGGGACTAGCGGACCCTACGAGCAGTACTTC
CASSLGWGIGTSGPYEQYF